This is a list of T cell receptor beta chains from one sample in a study of CD8+CD57+ T cells in acquired aplastic anemia. TCRdb reanalysed the reads using MiXCR and keeps one entry per CDR3 protein. The repertoire includes roughly 290,000 distinct CDR3 sequences, roughly 53% of them detected once, and under 1.5% sits in the top ten. Sequencing was carried out using sorted CD4+, CD8+, or CD8+CD57+ T cells (not recorded which) from PBMCs. These receptors came from a human donor with aplastic anemia. The CDR3 runs from the conserved cysteine through the conserved F or W. A D gene is named only where the DNA matches it firmly. Size tells how often a clone was seen (once, few, many) or the class of an expanded clone, and some rows leave it out.

TGTGCCAGCAGTGAATGGGGGCTTAGCGACAGGGTGTTCGCTGAAGCTTTCTTT	CASSEWGLSDRVFAEAFF	TRBD1	TRBV25-1	NA	TRBJ1-1
TGTGCCAGCGGAGACAGGGGGGCCTATAGCTACACCTTC	CASGDRGAYSYTF	TRBD1	TRBV9	NA	TRBJ1-2
TGTGCCAGTAAAGCGGTGGTAGATTCACCCCTCCACTTT	CASKAVVDSPLHF	NA	TRBV19	NA	TRBJ1-6
TGTGCCAGCAGTGGGAGGGGAGTACGTGGCGAGCAGTACTTC	CASSGRGVRGEQYF	TRBD2	TRBV6-5	NA	TRBJ2-7
TGTGCCAGTAGTAGCTCGGTGGGGGGGGCAGCTGGCTACACCTTC	CASSSSVGGAAGYTF	NA	TRBV19	NA	TRBJ1-2
TGTGCCAGCAGTGAAATTGCAGCGGGAGGAAGCGATGAGCAGTTCTTC	CASSEIAAGGSDEQFF	TRBD2	TRBV25-1	few	TRBJ2-1
TGTGCCAGCCTGCGAGCGAGCTCATCGGATGAGCAGTTCTTC	CASLRASSSDEQFF	NA	TRBV2	NA	TRBJ2-1
TGTGCCAGCAGTCAAGGGATGCGGGGAAGTGGAAACACCATATATTTT	CASSQGMRGSGNTIYF	NA	TRBV6-1	many	TRBJ1-3
TGTGCCACCAGTTATTACAGGGGGCAAGAGACCCAGTACTTC	CATSYYRGQETQYF	TRBD1	TRBV24-1	few	TRBJ2-5
TGTGCCATTCTATTCGGAGTTCCCACTGAAGCTTTCTTT	CAILFGVPTEAFF	NA	TRBV2	NA	TRBJ1-1
TGTGCCACCAGTGACATGGGACAGTCCACAGATACGCAGTATTTT	CATSDMGQSTDTQYF	TRBD1	TRBV24-1	NA	TRBJ2-3
TGCGCGAGCAGCCAAGAACGTCGGGACTCGAGCACAGATACGCAGTATTTT	CASSQERRDSSTDTQYF	NA	TRBV4-1	NA	TRBJ2-3
TGCAGCGTTGATTTAGGGACAGGGGACCCCGTGTCCTACGAGCAGTACTTC	CSVDLGTGDPVSYEQYF	TRBD1	TRBV29-1	NA	TRBJ2-7
TGTGCCAGCAGCTTAGCGGGACTTTCCTACAATGAGCAGTTCTTC	CASSLAGLSYNEQFF	NA	TRBV11-2	many	TRBJ2-1
TGTGCCATCGGAACCCCTGCCTCCTTC	CAIGTPASF	NA	TRBV10-3	NA	TRBJ1-2
TGTGCCAGCAGCCCGCGGGACAGGGGGCTCTCCTACGAGCAGTACTTC	CASSPRDRGLSYEQYF	TRBD1	TRBV7-8	NA	TRBJ2-7
TGCGCCAGCAGCTTGGCCACGTCAGGGATACCCTACGAGCAGTACTTC	CASSLATSGIPYEQYF	NA	TRBV5-1	NA	TRBJ2-7
TGTGCCAGCAGCAACCCTCGACAGGACCGAGAACGGACGAACACTGAAGCTTTCTTT	CASSNPRQDRERTNTEAFF	NA	TRBV4-1	few	TRBJ1-1
TGTGCCAGCAGCCCACAGGGACAGGGGTCTCAAGGGGAGCTGTTTTTT	CASSPQGQGSQGELFF	TRBD1	TRBV7-7	many	TRBJ2-2
TGCAGTGCTAGATCCCCTACTAGCTACAGCTCCTACAATGAGCAGTTCTTC	CSARSPTSYSSYNEQFF	NA	TRBV20-1	many	TRBJ2-1
TGTGCCAGCAGCTTAGGGGGTTGGGACACCATATATTTT	CASSLGGWDTIYF	NA	TRBV7-9	many	TRBJ1-3
TGCAGTGCTAAACCGAGCATCAGGGGCACTGAAGCTTTCTTT	CSAKPSIRGTEAFF	NA	TRBV20-1	NA	TRBJ1-1
TGTGCCAGCAGCTTAGAGGGACACGGACTGTCACCCCTCCACTTT	CASSLEGHGLSPLHF	NA	TRBV7-9	NA	TRBJ1-6
TGTGCCAGCAGCCGAGAAGCGGGTACAGATACGCAGTATTTT	CASSREAGTDTQYF	NA	TRBV7-9	NA	TRBJ2-3
TGTGCCAGCAGTGCTCACTCGGCGTCACCCCTCCACTTT	CASSAHSASPLHF	NA	TRBV2	NA	TRBJ1-6
TGCGCCAGCAGCCAATATGCGGGAGGCCATAACTACGAGCAGTACTTC	CASSQYAGGHNYEQYF	TRBD2	TRBV4-1	NA	TRBJ2-7
TGTGCCAGCACCATCCGAAGGAGCGGGAGTTACTACGAGCAGTACTTC	CASTIRRSGSYYEQYF	TRBD2	TRBV6-6	many	TRBJ2-7
TGTGCCAGCAGCTTACGATTAGGGTCGGATTCACCCCTCCACTTT	CASSLRLGSDSPLHF	NA	TRBV7-8	few	TRBJ1-6
TGTGCCAGCAGCTTAATCGGGCCAGCCGGGGAGCTGTTTTTT	CASSLIGPAGELFF	NA	TRBV7-3	few	TRBJ2-2
TGTGCCAGCAGCTCTCACACAGATACGCAGTATTTT	CASSSHTDTQYF	NA	TRBV7-8	NA	TRBJ2-3
TGTGCCAGCAGCTTTGCAGAAGATGGTCGAACGTATACGCAGTATTTT	CASSFAEDGRTYTQYF	NA	TRBV7-6	few	TRBJ2-3
TGTGCCAGCAGTGCTCACAGGGGGCGTATCTACGAGCAGTACTTC	CASSAHRGRIYEQYF	TRBD1	TRBV2	NA	TRBJ2-7
TGTGCTAGTGGCCGCGGGTCCTCCTACGAGCAGTACTTC	CASGRGSSYEQYF	NA	TRBV12-5	NA	TRBJ2-7
TGCGCCAGCAGAGGGGACGGGGAGCTGTTTTTT	CASRGDGELFF	NA	TRBV4-1	NA	TRBJ2-2
TGTGCCAGTGGCCAGACTAGCGAGTACAATGAGCAGTTCTTC	CASGQTSEYNEQFF	TRBD2	TRBV19	NA	TRBJ2-1
TGTGCCAGCAGCTCCACCGCTTGGCGAATTCAAGAGACCCAGTACTTC	CASSSTAWRIQETQYF	NA	TRBV7-9	NA	TRBJ2-5
TGTGCCATCAGTACTAGCGGTAACAATGAGCAGTTCTTC	CAISTSGNNEQFF	TRBD2	TRBV10-3	once	TRBJ2-1
TGTGCCAGCAGCTTGGTCAAGGGCCTCTCTGGGGCCAACGTCCTGACTTTC	CASSLVKGLSGANVLTF	NA	TRBV5-5	NA	TRBJ2-6
TGTGCCGCTTCACTGGGGGGGCCGAACACCGGGGAGCTGTTTTTT	CAASLGGPNTGELFF	NA	TRBV7-3	NA	TRBJ2-2
TGTGCCACCAGTGATTTAGTCGGGTACGGCTACACCTTC	CATSDLVGYGYTF	NA	TRBV24-1	NA	TRBJ1-2
TGTGCCAGCAGCGATCGTACCGGGACAGGCCTCTCTGGGGCCAACGTCCTGACTTTC	CASSDRTGTGLSGANVLTF	TRBD1	TRBV7-7	NA	TRBJ2-6
TGTGCCAGCAGCCCCAGGTCCGGACCGGGTTCACCCCTCCACTTT	CASSPRSGPGSPLHF	NA	TRBV7-8	NA	TRBJ1-6
TGTGCCAGCAGCACCGGGACAGGGGATAATTCACCCCTCCACTTT	CASSTGTGDNSPLHF	TRBD1	TRBV7-3	once	TRBJ1-6
TGTGCCAGCAGCTTAGCGGCCCAGCTTACCTACGAGCAGTACTTC	CASSLAAQLTYEQYF	NA	TRBV7-2	NA	TRBJ2-7
TGTGCCAGCAGCTTAGCGGACGAGCAGTACTTC	CASSLADEQYF	NA	TRBV7-2	NA	TRBJ2-7